This entry features one TCR beta chain sequence. Its antigen remains unidentified. This entry comes from a study of T cells after yellow fever vaccination. Findings of the study overall: At under 97% for CD4 and about 88% for CD8, most primary-vaccination clones showed up again after the booster.

TCR cDNA, made by 5'RACE template switching, carried an added universal primer site and UMIs. TCRdb called the 5' RACE reads again in MiXCR, with one record for every CDR3 protein. The repertoire consists of 620,000 or so distinct CDR3 sequences, with about a sixth occurring once and the leading ten covering around a sixth. Germline lookup yields CDR1 DFQATT and CDR2 SNEGSKA (reference sequence). The CDR3 consists of 14 residues. The ends lost 1 base at V and 4 bases at J; junction bases unmatched: 4. The chain uses TRBV20-1 and TRBJ1-5; 7 nucleotides line up with TRBD1. This sequence originates from a young man who received the YFV17D yellow fever vaccine. The source material was PBMCs, sampled less than 6 days after the first yellow fever vaccination. The CDR3 sequence: CSARAGTANQPQHF. CDR3 in DNA: TGCAGTGCTAGAGCGGGGACAGCAAATCAGCCCCAGCATTTT.